This TCR beta chain came from a study of cytomegalovirus exposure and HLA in healthy donors. This clone was seen just once. The PCR made use of 60 Vbeta and 13 Jbeta primers. Clones were read by immunoSEQ multiplex PCR, and TCRdb kept only the in-frame ones, dropping some. The sample lists about 130,000 clones, 60% to 80% occurring once. Germline CDR1 and CDR2: SGHRS and YFSETQ. This CDR3 is built from 15 residues. Deletions cut 2 bases from V and 0 bases from J, with 12 bases between. The V and J genes are TRBV5-1 and TRBJ2-7; no firm D call. The sequence derives from a man in his fifties in good health and CMV-seronegative. Sequencing was carried out using PBMCs. CDR3 in amino acids: CASSLENRGSYEQYF. CDR3 nucleotide sequence: TGCGCCAGCAGCTTAGAAAATAGAGGCTCCTACGAGCAGTACTTC.